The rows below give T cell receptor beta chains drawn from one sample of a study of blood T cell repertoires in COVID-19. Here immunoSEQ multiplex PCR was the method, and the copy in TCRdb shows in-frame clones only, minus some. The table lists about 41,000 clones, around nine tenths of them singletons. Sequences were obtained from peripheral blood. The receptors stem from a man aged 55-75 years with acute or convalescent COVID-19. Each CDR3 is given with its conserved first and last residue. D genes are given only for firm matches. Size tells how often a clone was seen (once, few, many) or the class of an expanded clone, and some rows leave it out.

cdr3_aa: CAWSVLPTGAGEKLFF
cdr3_nt: TGTGCCTGGAGTGTATTACCCACAGGGGCGGGTGAAAAACTGTTTTTT
v_call: TRBV30
clone_size: .
d_call: TRBD1
cdr3_length: 16
j_call: TRBJ1-4

cdr3_aa: CASSHGTGEGRDIQYF
cdr3_nt: TGCGCCAGCAGCCATGGGACAGGGGAGGGCCGGGACATTCAGTACTTC
v_call: TRBV5-1
clone_size: .
d_call: TRBD1
cdr3_length: 16
j_call: TRBJ2-4

cdr3_aa: CAWSAQGDYGYTF
cdr3_nt: TGTGCCTGGAGCGCCCAGGGCGACTATGGCTACACCTTC
v_call: TRBV30
clone_size: .
d_call: .
cdr3_length: 13
j_call: TRBJ1-2

cdr3_aa: CASRPRQGYEKLFF
cdr3_nt: TGTGCCAGCAGGCCCAGACAGGGATATGAAAAACTGTTTTTT
v_call: TRBV2
clone_size: .
d_call: TRBD1
cdr3_length: 14
j_call: TRBJ1-4

cdr3_aa: CAISVNGGNTEAFF
cdr3_nt: TGTGCCATCAGTGTGAACGGAGGGAACACTGAAGCTTTCTTT
v_call: TRBV10-3
clone_size: .
d_call: .
cdr3_length: 14
j_call: TRBJ1-1

cdr3_aa: CASRLETGPVGYGYTF
cdr3_nt: TGTGCCAGCAGACTTGAGACAGGCCCGGTAGGATATGGCTACACCTTC
v_call: TRBV6-6
clone_size: .
d_call: .
cdr3_length: 16
j_call: TRBJ1-2

cdr3_aa: CASSLGPGGNQPQHF
cdr3_nt: TGTGCCAGCAGCTTAGGGCCAGGGGGGAATCAGCCCCAGCATTTT
v_call: TRBV7-8
clone_size: .
d_call: TRBD1
cdr3_length: 15
j_call: TRBJ1-5

cdr3_aa: CASKGSLGNIQYF
cdr3_nt: TGTGCCAGCAAAGGGAGCCTTGGGAACATTCAGTACTTC
v_call: TRBV7-9
clone_size: .
d_call: .
cdr3_length: 13
j_call: TRBJ2-4

cdr3_aa: CASSPRLDQETQYF
cdr3_nt: TGTGCCAGCAGTCCAAGACTCGACCAAGAGACCCAGTACTTC
v_call: TRBV2
clone_size: .
d_call: .
cdr3_length: 14
j_call: TRBJ2-5

cdr3_aa: CASSQEPGQGRLNEQFF
cdr3_nt: TGCGCCAGCAGCCAAGAGCCGGGACAGGGAAGACTCAATGAGCAGTTCTTC
v_call: TRBV4-3
clone_size: .
d_call: TRBD1
cdr3_length: 17
j_call: TRBJ2-1

cdr3_aa: CASSLGGGTNSPLHF
cdr3_nt: TGTGCCAGCAGCTTAGGCGGCGGAACTAATTCACCCCTCCACTTT
v_call: TRBV7-3
clone_size: .
d_call: .
cdr3_length: 15
j_call: TRBJ1-6

cdr3_aa: CASSSGGGDYGYTF
cdr3_nt: TGTGCCAGCAGTTCAGGGGGCGGAGACTATGGCTACACCTTC
v_call: TRBV28
clone_size: .
d_call: TRBD1
cdr3_length: 14
j_call: TRBJ1-2

cdr3_aa: CASSIASGPNYEQYF
cdr3_nt: TGTGCCAGTAGTATAGCAAGCGGACCCAACTACGAGCAGTACTTC
v_call: TRBV19
clone_size: once
d_call: .
cdr3_length: 15
j_call: TRBJ2-7

cdr3_aa: CASSRTGVNEKLFF
cdr3_nt: TGTGCCAGCAGCCGGACAGGGGTAAATGAAAAACTGTTTTTT
v_call: TRBV5-8
clone_size: .
d_call: TRBD1
cdr3_length: 14
j_call: TRBJ1-4

cdr3_aa: CASSSPGGYGYTF
cdr3_nt: TGTGCCAGCAGCTCACCAGGGGGATATGGCTACACCTTC
v_call: TRBV11-2
clone_size: .
d_call: TRBD1
cdr3_length: 13
j_call: TRBJ1-2

cdr3_aa: CASSLTPGQGMVQFF
cdr3_nt: TGTGCCAGCTCACTAACCCCCGGACAGGGAATGGTGCAGTTCTTC
v_call: TRBV18
clone_size: .
d_call: TRBD1
cdr3_length: 15
j_call: TRBJ2-1

cdr3_aa: CSVLTWGENGANVLTF
cdr3_nt: TGCAGCGTTCTGACATGGGGGGAGAATGGGGCCAACGTCCTGACTTTC
v_call: TRBV29-1
clone_size: .
d_call: .
cdr3_length: 16
j_call: TRBJ2-6

cdr3_aa: CASSTWTDNYEQYF
cdr3_nt: TGTGCCAGTAGCACCTGGACAGACAACTACGAGCAGTACTTC
v_call: TRBV19
clone_size: .
d_call: .
cdr3_length: 14
j_call: TRBJ2-7

cdr3_aa: CASSLFLWTGFNYGYTF
cdr3_nt: TGTGCCAGCAGCTTGTTCCTCTGGACAGGGTTTAACTATGGCTACACCTTC
v_call: TRBV5-6
clone_size: few
d_call: TRBD1
cdr3_length: 17
j_call: TRBJ1-2

cdr3_aa: CAWAGQGDYGYTF
cdr3_nt: TGTGCCTGGGCGGGACAGGGTGACTATGGCTACACCTTC
v_call: TRBV30
clone_size: .
d_call: TRBD1
cdr3_length: 13
j_call: TRBJ1-2

cdr3_aa: CASTSGGRYTEAFF
cdr3_nt: TGCGCCAGCACCTCGGGGGGGAGGTACACTGAAGCTTTCTTT
v_call: TRBV5-1
clone_size: once
d_call: .
cdr3_length: 14
j_call: TRBJ1-1

cdr3_aa: CASTPFVRESSYEQYF
cdr3_nt: TGTGCCAGCACTCCCTTTGTTCGGGAGTCCTCCTACGAGCAGTACTTC
v_call: TRBV11-2
clone_size: .
d_call: .
cdr3_length: 16
j_call: TRBJ2-7

cdr3_aa: CASGAQGGNTEAFF
cdr3_nt: TGTGCCAGCGGGGCCCAGGGTGGGAACACTGAAGCTTTCTTT
v_call: TRBV2
clone_size: .
d_call: .
cdr3_length: 14
j_call: TRBJ1-1

cdr3_aa: CASSLGGAGGDTIYF
cdr3_nt: TGTGCCAGCAGCTTAGGGGGTGCAGGGGGAGACACCATATATTTT
v_call: TRBV13
clone_size: once
d_call: TRBD1
cdr3_length: 15
j_call: TRBJ1-3

cdr3_aa: CAPPLSGGAILGEQFF
cdr3_nt: TGTGCCCCCCCCCTCAGCGGGGGGGCCATCCTTGGTGAGCAGTTCTTC
v_call: TRBV3-1/TRBV3-2
clone_size: .
d_call: TRBD2
cdr3_length: 16
j_call: TRBJ2-1

cdr3_aa: CASSIYSEAGELFF
cdr3_nt: TGTGCCAGCAGCATTTATAGCGAGGCCGGGGAGCTGTTTTTT
v_call: TRBV9
clone_size: .
d_call: .
cdr3_length: 14
j_call: TRBJ2-2

cdr3_aa: CASSYYSTTGEQYF
cdr3_nt: TGCGCCAGCAGCTACTATTCGACGACGGGCGAGCAGTACTTC
v_call: TRBV5-1
clone_size: .
d_call: .
cdr3_length: 14
j_call: TRBJ2-7

cdr3_aa: CASSFTSGGSSYNEQFF
cdr3_nt: TGCGCCAGCAGCTTCACTAGCGGGGGTAGCTCCTACAATGAGCAGTTCTTC
v_call: TRBV5-1
clone_size: once
d_call: TRBD2
cdr3_length: 17
j_call: TRBJ2-1

cdr3_aa: CASSQGASNEKLFF
cdr3_nt: TGTGCCAGCTCGCAGGGGGCGTCTAATGAAAAACTGTTTTTT
v_call: TRBV18
clone_size: .
d_call: TRBD1
cdr3_length: 14
j_call: TRBJ1-4

cdr3_aa: CASSQQENRDYQLHEQFF
cdr3_nt: TGTGCCAGCAGCCAACAGGAAAACCGGGACTACCAGTTGCATGAGCAGTTCTTC
v_call: TRBV13
clone_size: .
d_call: TRBD2
cdr3_length: 18
j_call: TRBJ2-1

cdr3_aa: CASSLGQGDPQHF
cdr3_nt: TGTGCCAGCAGCTTGGGGCAGGGGGACCCCCAGCATTTT
v_call: TRBV5-6
clone_size: .
d_call: TRBD1
cdr3_length: 13
j_call: TRBJ1-5

cdr3_aa: CASSEDRGGEKLFF
cdr3_nt: TGTGCCAGCAGTGAAGACAGGGGAGGTGAAAAACTGTTTTTT
v_call: TRBV6-1
clone_size: .
d_call: TRBD1
cdr3_length: 14
j_call: TRBJ1-4

cdr3_aa: CASSVEAAYEQYF
cdr3_nt: TGTGCCAGCAGCGTAGAGGCGGCCTACGAGCAGTACTTC
v_call: TRBV9
clone_size: .
d_call: .
cdr3_length: 13
j_call: TRBJ2-7

cdr3_aa: CASKRGRTDTQYF
cdr3_nt: TGTGCCAGCAAGCGGGGTAGGACAGATACGCAGTATTTT
v_call: TRBV9
clone_size: .
d_call: TRBD2
cdr3_length: 13
j_call: TRBJ2-3

cdr3_aa: CASSADRDYGYTF
cdr3_nt: TGTGCCAGTAGTGCCGACAGGGACTATGGCTACACCTTC
v_call: TRBV19
clone_size: .
d_call: TRBD1
cdr3_length: 13
j_call: TRBJ1-2

cdr3_aa: CASSLISGGRGTDTQYF
cdr3_nt: TGTGCCAGCAGCCTAATTAGCGGGGGGCGGGGCACAGATACGCAGTATTTT
v_call: TRBV3-1/TRBV3-2
clone_size: .
d_call: TRBD2
cdr3_length: 17
j_call: TRBJ2-3

cdr3_aa: CASSQATGELFF
cdr3_nt: TGTGCCAGTAGTCAAGCCACCGGGGAGCTGTTTTTT
v_call: TRBV19
clone_size: .
d_call: .
cdr3_length: 12
j_call: TRBJ2-2

cdr3_aa: CASTIGGSNTEAFF
cdr3_nt: TGTGCCAGCACTATAGGGGGATCCAACACTGAAGCTTTCTTT
v_call: TRBV6-6
clone_size: .
d_call: .
cdr3_length: 14
j_call: TRBJ1-1

cdr3_aa: CASSQKSRDRSNEKLFF
cdr3_nt: TGTGCCAGTAGCCAAAAATCCCGGGACAGGAGTAATGAAAAACTGTTTTTT
v_call: TRBV19
clone_size: .
d_call: TRBD1
cdr3_length: 17
j_call: TRBJ1-4

cdr3_aa: CASSQTPWLENYGYTF
cdr3_nt: TGCGCCAGCAGCCAAACACCGTGGCTTGAAAACTATGGCTACACCTTC
v_call: TRBV4-1
clone_size: once
d_call: .
cdr3_length: 16
j_call: TRBJ1-2

cdr3_aa: CASSYRDRGLTEAFF
cdr3_nt: TGTGCCAGCAGTTACCGGGACAGGGGGCTCACTGAAGCTTTCTTT
v_call: TRBV6-2/TRBV6-3
clone_size: .
d_call: TRBD1
cdr3_length: 15
j_call: TRBJ1-1

cdr3_aa: CASKRESSYNEQFF
cdr3_nt: TGTGCCAGCAAGCGGGAGAGCTCCTACAATGAGCAGTTCTTC
v_call: TRBV19
clone_size: .
d_call: TRBD2
cdr3_length: 14
j_call: TRBJ2-1

cdr3_aa: CASSQDWHRLNTEAFF
cdr3_nt: TGCGCCAGCAGCCAAGATTGGCACAGATTGAACACTGAAGCTTTCTTT
v_call: TRBV4-3
clone_size: .
d_call: .
cdr3_length: 16
j_call: TRBJ1-1

cdr3_aa: CATSGTGTGDGYTF
cdr3_nt: TGTGCCACCAGCGGAACCGGGACAGGGGACGGCTACACCTTC
v_call: TRBV15
clone_size: .
d_call: TRBD1
cdr3_length: 14
j_call: TRBJ1-2

cdr3_aa: CASSTDYYEQYF
cdr3_nt: TGTGCCAGCAGTACCGACTACTACGAGCAGTACTTC
v_call: TRBV6-2/TRBV6-3
clone_size: .
d_call: .
cdr3_length: 12
j_call: TRBJ2-7

cdr3_aa: CASSLEVGRNTIYF
cdr3_nt: TGTGCCAGCAGCTTAGAGGTGGGGAGGAACACCATATATTTT
v_call: TRBV11-2
clone_size: .
d_call: .
cdr3_length: 14
j_call: TRBJ1-3